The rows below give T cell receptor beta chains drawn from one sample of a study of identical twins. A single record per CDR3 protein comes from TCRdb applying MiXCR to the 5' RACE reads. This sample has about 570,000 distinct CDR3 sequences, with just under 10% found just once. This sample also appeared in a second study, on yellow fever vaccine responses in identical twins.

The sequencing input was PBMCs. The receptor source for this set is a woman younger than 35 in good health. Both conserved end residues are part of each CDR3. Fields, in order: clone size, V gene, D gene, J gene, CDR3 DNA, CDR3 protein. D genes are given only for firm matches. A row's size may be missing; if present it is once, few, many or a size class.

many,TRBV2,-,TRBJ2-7,TGTGCCACCTCGGGAGCACCACAGACAGCCTACGAGCAGTACTTC,CATSGAPQTAYEQYF
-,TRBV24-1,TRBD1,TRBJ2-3,TGTGCCACCAGTGACCCGACAGGGGCGGATACGCAGTATTTT,CATSDPTGADTQYF
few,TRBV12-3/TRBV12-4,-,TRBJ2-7,TGTGCCAGCAGTCCCCTAGCGACCCTGGCCGAGCAGTACTTC,CASSPLATLAEQYF
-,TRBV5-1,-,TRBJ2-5,TGCGCCAGCAGCCCGGGCCTTATGGGAGAGACCCAGTACTTC,CASSPGLMGETQYF
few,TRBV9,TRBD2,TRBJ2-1,TGTGCCAGCAGCCCTAGTAAGTTAGCGGGAGGAAACCATGAGCAGTTCTTC,CASSPSKLAGGNHEQFF
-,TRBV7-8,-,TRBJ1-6,TGTGCCAGCAGCTTAGCAGAGGGGAGCTCCTATAATTCACCCCTCCACTTT,CASSLAEGSSYNSPLHF
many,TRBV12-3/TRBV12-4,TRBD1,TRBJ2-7,TGTGCCAGCAGTATGGGACAGTCCTACGAGCAGTACTTC,CASSMGQSYEQYF
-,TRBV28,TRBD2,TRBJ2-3,TGTGCCAGCAGTTTTCTAGCGGGAGTTGCAGATACGCAGTATTTT,CASSFLAGVADTQYF
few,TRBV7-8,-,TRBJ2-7,TGTGCCAGCAGCTTATTTAAGCACGACTCCTACGAGCAGTACTTC,CASSLFKHDSYEQYF
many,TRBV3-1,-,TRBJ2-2,TGTGCCAGCAGCCTAATTCCACCGGGGGGCTTCACCGGGGAGCTGTTTTTT,CASSLIPPGGFTGELFF
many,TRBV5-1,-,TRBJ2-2,TGCGCCAGCAGCCTCCTGGGTACTTTGGACACCGGGGAGCTGTTTTTT,CASSLLGTLDTGELFF
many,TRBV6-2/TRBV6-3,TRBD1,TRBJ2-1,TGTGCCAGCACTATATTTCCAGGGGGCGCTGAGCAGTTCTTC,CASTIFPGGAEQFF
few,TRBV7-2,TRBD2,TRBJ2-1,TGTGCCAGCAGCACCGAGGCCCAAGCGGGGGCTTACAATGAGCAGTTCTTC,CASSTEAQAGAYNEQFF
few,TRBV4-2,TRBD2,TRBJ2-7,TGTGCCAGCAGCCCGACTAGCGGGTACTACGAGCAGTACTTC,CASSPTSGYYEQYF
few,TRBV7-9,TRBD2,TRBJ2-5,TGTGCCAGCAGCTTAGACGGGACTAAATTCGAGACCCAGTACTTC,CASSLDGTKFETQYF
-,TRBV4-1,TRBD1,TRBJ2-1,TGCGCCAGCAGCGTTCGACAGGGGACCTACAATGAGCAGTTCTTC,CASSVRQGTYNEQFF
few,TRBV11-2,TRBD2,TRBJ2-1,TGTGCCAGCAGCTTAGTTGCGGGGGACTACAATGAGCAGTTCTTC,CASSLVAGDYNEQFF
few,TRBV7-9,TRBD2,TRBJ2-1,TGTGCCAGCAGCTTAGGTACTAGCGGGGTGTCCTACAATGAGCAGTTCTTC,CASSLGTSGVSYNEQFF
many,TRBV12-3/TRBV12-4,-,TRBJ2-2,TGTGCCAGCAGTTTAGCGCGAACCGGGACCTCGAACACCGGGGAGCTGTTTTTT,CASSLARTGTSNTGELFF
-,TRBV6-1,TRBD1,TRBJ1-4,TGTGCCAGCAGTACGGGACAGCATGGGGTAAAACTGTTTTTT,CASSTGQHGVKLFF
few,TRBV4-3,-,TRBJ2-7,TGCGCCAGCAGCCACGATCGAAACAGGGACGAGCAGTACTTC,CASSHDRNRDEQYF
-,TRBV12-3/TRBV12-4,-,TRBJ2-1,TGTGCCAGCAGTTTAGCGGGACGGACTTCCAATGAGCAGTTCTTC,CASSLAGRTSNEQFF
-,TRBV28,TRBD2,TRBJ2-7,TGTGCCAGCAATCCCCTAGCGGGAGGGCCCTACGAGCAGTACTTC,CASNPLAGGPYEQYF
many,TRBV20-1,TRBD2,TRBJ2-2,TGCAGTGCTAGACCTCAGACTAGCGGAGCTGGTGGCGGGGAGCTGTTTTTT,CSARPQTSGAGGGELFF
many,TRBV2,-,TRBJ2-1,TGTGCCACATCTAGCGAAACCTACAATGAGCAGTTCTTC,CATSSETYNEQFF
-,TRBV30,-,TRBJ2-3,TGTGCCACCGGACCCTTGGATACGCAGTATTTT,CATGPLDTQYF